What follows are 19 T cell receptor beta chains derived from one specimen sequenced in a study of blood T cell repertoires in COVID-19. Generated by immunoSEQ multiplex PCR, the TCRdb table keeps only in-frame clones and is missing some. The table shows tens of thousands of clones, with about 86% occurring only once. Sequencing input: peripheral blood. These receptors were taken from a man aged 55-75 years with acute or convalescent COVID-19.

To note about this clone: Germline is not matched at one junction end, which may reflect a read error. In DNA form, the CDR3 reads TGTGCTAGCAGCTTAGTGGGTCCCGGGACAGGTTCCGAGCAGTACTTC. Translation gives CASSLVGPGTGSEQYF. The rearrangement links TRBV7-7 to TRBJ2-7; 8 nucleotides line up with TRBD1. Germline V gene lookup returns CDR1 SSHAT and CDR2 FNYEAQ (reference sequence). The CDR3 extends over 16 amino acids. The full variable domain, completed using reference TRBV7-7 and TRBJ2-7, is GAGVSQSPRYKVTKRGQDVTLRCDPISSHATLYWYQQALGQGPEFLTYFNYEAQPDKSGLPSDRFSAERPEGSISTLTIQRTEQRDSAMYRCASSLVGPGTGSEQYFGPGTRLTVT.

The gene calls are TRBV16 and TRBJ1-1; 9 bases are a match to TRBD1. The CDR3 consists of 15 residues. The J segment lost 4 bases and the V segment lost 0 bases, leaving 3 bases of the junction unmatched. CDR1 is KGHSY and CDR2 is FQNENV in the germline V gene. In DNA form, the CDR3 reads TGTGCCAGCAGCCAATCGTGGACAGGGGTCACTGAAGCTTTCTTT. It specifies CASSQSWTGVTEAFF.

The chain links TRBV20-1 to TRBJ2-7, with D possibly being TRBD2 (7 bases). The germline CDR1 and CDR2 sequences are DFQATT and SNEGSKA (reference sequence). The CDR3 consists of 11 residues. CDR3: CRGASGHEQYF. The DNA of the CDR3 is TGCAGGGGGGCTAGCGGCCACGAGCAGTACTTC.

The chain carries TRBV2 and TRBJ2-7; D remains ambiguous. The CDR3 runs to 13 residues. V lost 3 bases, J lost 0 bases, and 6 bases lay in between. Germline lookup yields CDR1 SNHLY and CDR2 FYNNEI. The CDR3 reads CASSDYVSYEQYF. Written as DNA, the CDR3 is TGTGCCAGCAGTGACTATGTCTCCTACGAGCAGTACTTC.

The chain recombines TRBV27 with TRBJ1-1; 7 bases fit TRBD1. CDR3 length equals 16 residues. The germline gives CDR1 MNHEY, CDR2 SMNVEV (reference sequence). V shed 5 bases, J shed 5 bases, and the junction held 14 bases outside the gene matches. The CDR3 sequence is CASSLGPPTGLTEAFF. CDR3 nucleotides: TGTGCCAGCAGTCTGGGGCCTCCGACAGGGCTAACTGAAGCTTTCTTT.

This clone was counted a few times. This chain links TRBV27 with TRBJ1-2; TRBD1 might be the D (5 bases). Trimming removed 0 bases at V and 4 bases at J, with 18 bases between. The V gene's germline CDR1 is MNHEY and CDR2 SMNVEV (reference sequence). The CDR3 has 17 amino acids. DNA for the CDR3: TGTGCCAGCAGTTTATCGGGTCAGGGTGCGAAAAGCTATGGCTACACCTTC. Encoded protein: CASSLSGQGAKSYGYTF.

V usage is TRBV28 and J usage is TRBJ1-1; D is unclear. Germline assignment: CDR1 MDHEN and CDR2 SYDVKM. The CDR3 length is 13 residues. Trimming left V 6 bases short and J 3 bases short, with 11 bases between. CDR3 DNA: TGTGCCAGCAGGTGGACTACATACACTGAAGCTTTCTTT. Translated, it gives CASRWTTYTEAFF.

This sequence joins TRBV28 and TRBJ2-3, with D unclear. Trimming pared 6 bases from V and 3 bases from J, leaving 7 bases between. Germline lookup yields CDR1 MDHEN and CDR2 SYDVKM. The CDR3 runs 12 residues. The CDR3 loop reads CASSQATDTQYF. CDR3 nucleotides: TGTGCCAGCAGCCAAGCGACAGATACGCAGTATTTT.

The CDR3 bases are TGCGCCAGCCGAGGACAGGGAAGGTCCTACGAGCAGTACTTC. It encodes CASRGQGRSYEQYF. The chain joins TRBV5-1 to TRBJ2-7; 8 positions agree with TRBD1. From germline, CDR1 is SGHRS and CDR2 YFSETQ. The length of the CDR3 is 14 residues. The V and J ends lost 7 bases and 1 base, in that order; junction bases with no gene match: 7.

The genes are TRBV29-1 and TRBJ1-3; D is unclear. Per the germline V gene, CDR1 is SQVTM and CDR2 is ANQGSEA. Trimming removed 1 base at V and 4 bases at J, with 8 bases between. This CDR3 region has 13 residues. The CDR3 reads CSVEVNRGNTIYF. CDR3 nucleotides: TGCAGCGTTGAAGTTAACAGAGGAAACACCATATATTTT.

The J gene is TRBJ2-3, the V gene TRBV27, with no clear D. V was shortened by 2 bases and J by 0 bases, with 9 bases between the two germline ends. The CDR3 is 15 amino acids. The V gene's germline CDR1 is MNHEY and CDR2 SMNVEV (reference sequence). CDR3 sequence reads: CASSLALTSTDTQYF. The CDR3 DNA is TGTGCCAGCAGTTTAGCGCTAACTAGCACAGATACGCAGTATTTT.

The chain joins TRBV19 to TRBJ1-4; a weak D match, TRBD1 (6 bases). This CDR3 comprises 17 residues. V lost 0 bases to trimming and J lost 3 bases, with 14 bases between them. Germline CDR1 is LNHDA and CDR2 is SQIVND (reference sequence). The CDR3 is CASSIDQGTSPNEKLFF. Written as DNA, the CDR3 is TGTGCCAGTAGTATAGATCAGGGGACAAGCCCTAATGAAAAACTGTTTTTT.

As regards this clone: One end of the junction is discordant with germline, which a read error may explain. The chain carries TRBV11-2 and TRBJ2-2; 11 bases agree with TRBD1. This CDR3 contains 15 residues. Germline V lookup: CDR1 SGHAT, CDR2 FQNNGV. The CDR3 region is CASSPLMGTGGGLFF. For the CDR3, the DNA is TGTGCCAGCAGCCCCTTAATGGGGACAGGGGGGGGGCTGTTTTTT.

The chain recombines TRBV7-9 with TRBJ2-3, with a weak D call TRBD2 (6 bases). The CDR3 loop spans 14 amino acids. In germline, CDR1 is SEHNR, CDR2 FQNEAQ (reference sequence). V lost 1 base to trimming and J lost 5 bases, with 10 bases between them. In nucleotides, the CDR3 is TGTGCCAGCAGCTTAGATGACGGGAGAGATACGCAGTATTTT. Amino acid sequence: CASSLDDGRDTQYF.

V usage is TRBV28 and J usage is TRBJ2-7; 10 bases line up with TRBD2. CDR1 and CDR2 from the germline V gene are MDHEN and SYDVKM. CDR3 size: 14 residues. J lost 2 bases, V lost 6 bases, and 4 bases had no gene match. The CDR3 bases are TGTGCCAGCAGGGCTAGCGGGAGCCCCTACGAGCAGTACTTC. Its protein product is CASRASGSPYEQYF.

The CDR3 spells CASSEQARGEQYF. Here the CDR3 DNA reads TGTGCCAGCAGTGAACAGGCCCGGGGCGAGCAGTACTTC. The V gene is TRBV6-1, the J gene TRBJ2-7, with D possibly matching TRBD2 (5 bases). CDR1 is MNHNS and CDR2 is SASEGT in the germline V gene. Trimming removed 2 bases from V and 6 bases from J, with 11 bases in between. This CDR3 contains 13 residues.

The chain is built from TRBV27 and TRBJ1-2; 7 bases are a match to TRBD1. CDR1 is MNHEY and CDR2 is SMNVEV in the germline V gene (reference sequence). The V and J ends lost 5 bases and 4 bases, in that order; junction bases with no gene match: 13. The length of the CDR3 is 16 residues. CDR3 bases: TGTGCCAGCAGTCGTACCGGGACAGAGTCGCTCTATGGCTACACCTTC. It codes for CASSRTGTESLYGYTF.

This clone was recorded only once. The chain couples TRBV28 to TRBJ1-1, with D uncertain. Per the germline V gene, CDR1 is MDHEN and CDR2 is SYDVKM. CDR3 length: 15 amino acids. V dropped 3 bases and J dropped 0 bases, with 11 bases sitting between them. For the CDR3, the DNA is TGTGCCAGCAGTTTCGCAGGCCACATGAACACTGAAGCTTTCTTT. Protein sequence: CASSFAGHMNTEAFF.

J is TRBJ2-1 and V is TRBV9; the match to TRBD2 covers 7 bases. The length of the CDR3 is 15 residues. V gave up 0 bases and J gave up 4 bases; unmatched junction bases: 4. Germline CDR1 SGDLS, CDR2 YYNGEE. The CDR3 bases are TGTGCCAGCAGCGTAGAAGCGGGGCCGTACAATGAGCAGTTCTTC. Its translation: CASSVEAGPYNEQFF.